Presented here are 27 T cell receptor beta chains from one specimen sequenced in a study of blood T cells in healthy people across ages. A second about 6 to 11 cycle PCR used barcoded and J-beta primers. TCRdb recomputed calls from the 5' RACE reads with MiXCR, one row per CDR3 protein. The table records 1,300,000 or so distinct CDR3 sequences, 59% of them present only once. The sequenced sample consisted of blood. These receptor sequences come from a man aged 18 to 29 in good health.

This clonotype was observed a handful of times. This rearrangement joins TRBV7-9 to TRBJ1-6; no clear D gene. The CDR3 loop spans 15 amino acids. V was pared by 4 bases and J by 15 bases, with 22 bases between. Germline V gives CDR1 SEHNR, CDR2 FQNEAQ (reference sequence). The CDR3 here is CASSSSDPIMGGLHF. In DNA form, the CDR3 reads TGTGCCAGCAGCTCATCGGACCCTATAATGGGAGGCCTCCACTTT. The full variable domain, completed using reference TRBV7-9 and TRBJ1-6, is DTGVSQNPRHKITKRGQNVTFRCDPISEHNRLYWYRQTLGQGPEFLTYFQNEAQLEKSRLLSDRFSAERPKGSFSTLEIQRTEQGDSAMYLCASSSSDPIMGGLHFGNGTRLTVT.

V and J are TRBV5-1 and TRBJ1-2, with D perhaps TRBD1 (5 bases). The germline V gene encodes CDR1 SGHRS and CDR2 YFSETQ. The CDR3 extends over 15 amino acids. Trimming shortened V by 4 bases and J by 5 bases, and 18 bases separated the two germline ends. The CDR3 DNA is TGCGCCAGCAGCGCGTTCCGGGACCTGGCGTATGGCTACACCTTC. It translates to CASSAFRDLAYGYTF. Complete variable domain (other parts from reference TRBV5-1 and TRBJ1-2): KAGVTQTPRYLIKTRGQQVTLSCSPISGHRSVSWYQQTPGQGLQFLFEYFSETQRNKGNFPGRFSGRQFSNSRSEMNVSTLELGDSALYLCASSAFRDLAYGYTFGSGTRLTVV.

The V and J genes are TRBV7-9 and TRBJ2-1; D gene ambiguous. The CDR3 extends over 15 amino acids. The ends were cut back, 5 bases at V and 3 bases at J, with 14 bases in the middle. From germline, CDR1 is SEHNR and CDR2 FQNEAQ (reference sequence). The CDR3 DNA follows: TGTGCCAGCAGCCCCATTCGGATGGGCTACAATGAGCAGTTCTTC. It codes for CASSPIRMGYNEQFF.

This clonotype was recorded a few times. V gene TRBV7-9 combines with J gene TRBJ2-7, with D possibly matching TRBD1 (6 bases). V was cut by 5 bases and J by 0 bases, with 14 bases left in between. The CDR3 has 15 amino acids. Germline CDR1 is SEHNR and CDR2 is FQNEAQ (reference sequence). DNA of the CDR3: TGTGCCAGCAGCGCATCCCTGGACAGCTCCTACGAGCAGTACTTC. Translation: CASSASLDSSYEQYF.

V usage is TRBV29-1 and J usage is TRBJ1-6; TRBD1 matches at 8 bases. Germline CDR1 reads SQVTM; CDR2 reads ANQGSEA. The CDR3 is 13 residues long. The V and J ends lost 7 bases and 10 bases, in that order; junction bases with no gene match: 9. CDR3 in amino acids: CSGRWTGKSPLHF. The CDR3 coding sequence is TGCAGCGGAAGATGGACAGGGAAATCACCCCTCCACTTT. Using reference TRBV29-1 and TRBJ1-6 for the parts outside the CDR3, the full variable domain is SAVISQKPSRDICQRGTSLTIQCQVDSQVTMMFWYRQQPGQSLTLIATANQGSEATYESGFVIDKFPISRPNLTFSTLTVSNMSPEDSSIYLCSGRWTGKSPLHFGNGTRLTVT.

The V gene is TRBV4-2, the J gene TRBJ1-4, with 8 bases identical to TRBD1. With V trimmed by 10 bases and J by 6 bases, 22 bases remained unmatched. Germline V lookup: CDR1 LGHNA, CDR2 YNFKEQ. The length of the CDR3 is 18 residues. CDR3 sequence (DNA): TGTGCCACGGGGGGTTACACCGGGACAGGCACTTTGGATGAAAAACTGTTTTTT. Translation: CATGGYTGTGTLDEKLFF.

This clonotype was detected once. V and J are TRBV4-2 and TRBJ2-5; D may match TRBD1 or TRBD2 (5 bases each). V lost 4 bases, J lost 1 base, and 13 bases lay in between. Germline-derived CDR1 and CDR2 are LGHNA and YNFKEQ. CDR3 size: 15 residues. CDR3 amino acids: CASSRQPGPQETQYF. In DNA form, the CDR3 reads TGTGCCAGCAGCCGCCAACCGGGGCCCCAAGAGACCCAGTACTTC.

The chain employs TRBV6-5 and TRBJ2-7; D perhaps matches TRBD1 (6 bases). CDR1 is MNHEY and CDR2 is SVGAGI in the germline V gene. The CDR3 loop spans 15 amino acids. V lost 0 bases and J lost 3, with 12 bases in between. The CDR3: CASSYSLGTLYEQYF. Written as DNA, the CDR3 is TGTGCCAGCAGTTACTCGCTTGGGACACTCTACGAGCAGTACTTC.

This sequence joins TRBV5-1 and TRBJ2-7; tentatively, D is TRBD2 (6 bases). This CDR3 contains 15 residues. Germline-derived CDR1 and CDR2 are SGHRS and YFSETQ. Deletions cut 2 bases from V and 2 bases from J, with 14 bases between. In DNA form, the CDR3 reads TGCGCCAGCAGCTTATCCCCGGGGGAGGCCTACGAGCAGTACTTC. Translation gives CASSLSPGEAYEQYF.

The chain uses TRBV6-1 and TRBJ2-3; D possibly corresponds to TRBD1 (5 bases). The germline V and J ends were trimmed by 7 bases and 2 bases, with 16 bases remaining between them. Germline V lookup: CDR1 MNHNS, CDR2 SASEGT. The CDR3 is 15 amino acids. The CDR3 DNA reads as TGTGCCAGCAATCTTCCAGGGCTTCCCACAGATACGCAGTATTTT. This gives the protein CASNLPGLPTDTQYF.

The chain employs TRBV7-9 and TRBJ2-3; D perhaps matches TRBD2 (5 bases). The CDR3 has 15 amino acids. Looked up from germline, CDR1 is SEHNR and CDR2 is FQNEAQ (reference sequence). Trimming stripped 7 bases from V and 1 base from J, with 15 bases between. The CDR3 sequence: CASTQTRARTDTQYF. DNA for the CDR3: TGTGCCAGCACCCAAACGAGGGCCCGCACAGATACGCAGTATTTT.

This clonotype has more than one count but fewer than ten. The chain links TRBV29-1 to TRBJ2-7; no firm D call. V lost 7 bases, J lost 0 bases, and 19 bases lay in between. CDR3 length: 15 residues. Germline assignment: CDR1 SQVTM and CDR2 ANQGSEA. The DNA for the CDR3 is TGCAGCGCCGAGCTCAAGTTTGGTAGCTCCTACGAGCAGTACTTC. It encodes CSAELKFGSSYEQYF.

The V and J genes are TRBV20-1 and TRBJ2-3; 7 nucleotides match TRBD1. Germline lookup yields CDR1 DFQATT and CDR2 SNEGSKA (reference sequence). Trimming took 4 bases from V and 4 from J; bases not matched to a gene: 5. The CDR3 extends over 13 amino acids. CDR3 in amino acids: CSATGQVSDTQYF. CDR3 nucleotides: TGCAGTGCTACAGGACAGGTGTCAGATACGCAGTATTTT.

V gene TRBV27 combines with J gene TRBJ2-3; no firm D call. Germline CDR1 MNHEY, CDR2 SMNVEV (reference sequence). V shed 7 bases and J shed 4 bases, with 12 bases lying between them. This CDR3 is built from 13 residues. The CDR3 reads CASMGSSADTQYF. In DNA, the CDR3 is TGTGCCAGCATGGGCTCTTCGGCAGATACGCAGTATTTT.

The chain has TRBV18 and TRBJ2-3; possibly TRBD1 for D (5 bases). Trimming left V 5 bases short and J 6 bases short, with 12 bases between. CDR1 and CDR2 from the germline V gene are KGHSH and LQKENI. This CDR3 is 13 amino acids long. CDR3 amino acids: CASSTSGPDTQYF. The CDR3 nucleotides are TGTGCCAGCTCAACCTCAGGGCCGGATACGCAGTATTTT. The whole variable domain, filled in from reference TRBV18 and TRBJ2-3, reads NAGVMQNPRHLVRRRGQEARLRCSPMKGHSHVYWYRQLPEEGLKFMVYLQKENIIDESGMPKERFSAEFPKEGPSILRIQQVVRGDSAAYFCASSTSGPDTQYFGPGTRLTVL.

This clonotype was found many times. V gene TRBV7-9 combines with J gene TRBJ2-7, with D unresolved. The CDR3 has 12 residues. The V end was cut by 6 bases, the J end by 4 bases, with 10 bases between. CDR1 SEHNR and CDR2 FQNEAQ come from the germline V gene (reference sequence). DNA for the CDR3: TGTGCCAGCAGTTCCGACGGATACGAGCAGTACTTC. Protein sequence: CASSSDGYEQYF.

This rearrangement joins TRBV29-1 to TRBJ1-5; no reliable D call. This CDR3 comprises 12 residues. The germline CDR1 and CDR2 sequences are SQVTM and ANQGSEA. Between the trimmed V and J ends, which lost 4 bases and 4 bases, there was a span of 8 bases. The CDR3 region is CSVAAGNQPQHF. DNA of the CDR3: TGCAGCGTTGCGGCGGGTAATCAGCCCCAGCATTTT.

The rearrangement joins TRBV15 to TRBJ1-2; no definite D call. V dropped 3 bases and J dropped 1 base, with 18 bases sitting between them. The CDR3 contains 17 residues. The germline V gene has CDR1 LNHNV and CDR2 YYDKDF (reference sequence). CDR3 region: CATSSMGSGSFNYGYTF. Written as DNA, the CDR3 is TGTGCCACCAGCAGCATGGGATCTGGGTCATTTAACTATGGCTACACCTTC.

The genes are TRBV27 and TRBJ2-5; D is undetermined. Looked up from germline, CDR1 is MNHEY and CDR2 is SMNVEV (reference sequence). The CDR3 is 13 residues long. The V gene lost 8 bases and the J gene lost 3 bases, with 13 bases spanning the gap. The chain's CDR3 is CASSRRMEETQYF. CDR3 coding DNA: TGTGCCAGCTCTAGAAGGATGGAAGAGACCCAGTACTTC.

The rearrangement links TRBV28 to TRBJ2-1; TRBD1 is a possible D gene (5 bases). The germline CDR1 and CDR2 sequences are MDHEN and SYDVKM. This CDR3 has 12 residues. V lost 4 bases to trimming and J lost 7 bases, with 8 bases between them. CDR3 sequence: CASSWNRNEQFF. CDR3 in DNA: TGTGCCAGCAGTTGGAACAGGAATGAGCAGTTCTTC.

The chain recombines TRBV4-3 with TRBJ2-7; TRBD1 matches 8 bases. Germline CDR1 LGHNA, CDR2 YSLEER. V was clipped by 0 bases and J by 5 bases; unmatched bases: 12. CDR3 size: 17 residues. The CDR3 is CASSQDRIPTGDNEQYF. The CDR3, as DNA: TGCGCCAGCAGCCAAGACAGGATTCCGACAGGGGACAACGAGCAGTACTTC.

The chain links TRBV12-3 or TRBV12-4 to TRBJ2-2; 8 bases agree with TRBD2. This CDR3 is 14 amino acids long. J gave up 7 bases and V 2 bases, and 3 bases lay outside the gene matches. The chain's CDR3 is CASSLSRGVGELFF. CDR3 DNA sequence: TGTGCCAGCAGTTTATCGCGGGGGGTCGGGGAGCTGTTTTTT.

For this clonotype: The junction and the germline gene differ at one end; a read error may be behind it. This chain links TRBV14 with TRBJ2-7, with D tentatively TRBD1 (6 bases). The CDR3 totals 14 residues. The germline V gene has CDR1 SGHDN and CDR2 FVKESK. CDR3: CASSEDRNSYEQYF. The CDR3, as DNA: TGTGCCAGCAGCGAAGACAGGAACTCCTACGAGCAGTACTTC.

The rearrangement uses TRBV7-9 and TRBJ2-1; the D is unclear. The CDR3 spans 14 residues. CDR1 and CDR2 (germline): SEHNR, FQNEAQ (reference sequence). V lost 4 bases and J lost 8, with 15 bases in between. In nucleotides, the CDR3 is TGTGCCAGCAGCTCGCCCCTCGGCATCTATGAGCAGTTCTTC. Its translation: CASSSPLGIYEQFF.

This rearrangement joins TRBV2 to TRBJ2-2; tentatively, D is TRBD1 (5 bases). The CDR3 consists of 13 residues. V shed 8 bases and J shed 4 bases, with 11 bases lying between them. Germline loops: CDR1 SNHLY, CDR2 FYNNEI. The DNA of the CDR3 is TGTGCCAGCTCTTGGGGCGGCACCGGGGAGCTGTTTTTT. Translation gives CASSWGGTGELFF.

CDR3 nucleotide sequence: TGTGCCAGCAGTGAACAGCAGGGAGGGGAGCAGTACTTC. This sequence encodes CASSEQQGGEQYF. The gene calls are TRBV25-1 and TRBJ2-7, with 7 nucleotides matching TRBD2. The J segment lost 7 bases and the V segment lost 2 bases, leaving 5 bases of the junction unmatched. The CDR3 has 13 amino acids. CDR1 and CDR2 (germline): MGHDK, SYGVNS.

This clonotype was seen only a few times. The chain combines TRBV6-1 with TRBJ2-7; no definite D call. The V and J ends lost 10 bases and 0 bases respectively, with 22 bases between them. Germline V lookup: CDR1 MNHNS, CDR2 SASEGT. The CDR3 has 16 amino acids. Written as DNA, the CDR3 is TGTGCCATCGACGGGTTGACTGACGAAGTCTCCTACGAGCAGTACTTC. Its translation: CAIDGLTDEVSYEQYF.